This record looks at one T cell receptor (beta chain) sequence and its context. What it binds is not known. This sample was taken from a study of CD8+CD57+ T cells in acquired aplastic anemia. Across the whole study: The mean DNA yield obtained from sorted CD4+ and CD8+ cells came to 3.2 ug.

Whole-study findings and limits: Common to patients and controls were roughly 30 CD8+ CDR3 sequences.

Using genomic DNA as the template, TCR beta VDJ and CDR3 profiling was carried out. TCRdb used MiXCR to reprocess the reads, holding one entry per CDR3 protein. The top ten clones hold 16% of a sample with fewer than 250,000 distinct CDR3 sequences, around half of them seen once. V trimming: 4 bases; J trimming: 4 bases; junction bases outside the gene matches: 5. This CDR3 has 14 amino acids. Germline CDR1 and CDR2: SGHRS and YFSETQ. The source is a human donor in good health, serving as a control. The sample taken for sequencing was sorted CD4+, CD8+, or CD8+CD57+ T cells (not recorded which) from PBMCs. The chain carries TRBV5-1 and TRBJ1-2; 9 bases agree with TRBD1. As DNA, the CDR3 is TGCGCCAGCAGCCCTGACAGGGGGGGCTATGGCTACACCTTC. This translates into CASSPDRGGYGYTF.